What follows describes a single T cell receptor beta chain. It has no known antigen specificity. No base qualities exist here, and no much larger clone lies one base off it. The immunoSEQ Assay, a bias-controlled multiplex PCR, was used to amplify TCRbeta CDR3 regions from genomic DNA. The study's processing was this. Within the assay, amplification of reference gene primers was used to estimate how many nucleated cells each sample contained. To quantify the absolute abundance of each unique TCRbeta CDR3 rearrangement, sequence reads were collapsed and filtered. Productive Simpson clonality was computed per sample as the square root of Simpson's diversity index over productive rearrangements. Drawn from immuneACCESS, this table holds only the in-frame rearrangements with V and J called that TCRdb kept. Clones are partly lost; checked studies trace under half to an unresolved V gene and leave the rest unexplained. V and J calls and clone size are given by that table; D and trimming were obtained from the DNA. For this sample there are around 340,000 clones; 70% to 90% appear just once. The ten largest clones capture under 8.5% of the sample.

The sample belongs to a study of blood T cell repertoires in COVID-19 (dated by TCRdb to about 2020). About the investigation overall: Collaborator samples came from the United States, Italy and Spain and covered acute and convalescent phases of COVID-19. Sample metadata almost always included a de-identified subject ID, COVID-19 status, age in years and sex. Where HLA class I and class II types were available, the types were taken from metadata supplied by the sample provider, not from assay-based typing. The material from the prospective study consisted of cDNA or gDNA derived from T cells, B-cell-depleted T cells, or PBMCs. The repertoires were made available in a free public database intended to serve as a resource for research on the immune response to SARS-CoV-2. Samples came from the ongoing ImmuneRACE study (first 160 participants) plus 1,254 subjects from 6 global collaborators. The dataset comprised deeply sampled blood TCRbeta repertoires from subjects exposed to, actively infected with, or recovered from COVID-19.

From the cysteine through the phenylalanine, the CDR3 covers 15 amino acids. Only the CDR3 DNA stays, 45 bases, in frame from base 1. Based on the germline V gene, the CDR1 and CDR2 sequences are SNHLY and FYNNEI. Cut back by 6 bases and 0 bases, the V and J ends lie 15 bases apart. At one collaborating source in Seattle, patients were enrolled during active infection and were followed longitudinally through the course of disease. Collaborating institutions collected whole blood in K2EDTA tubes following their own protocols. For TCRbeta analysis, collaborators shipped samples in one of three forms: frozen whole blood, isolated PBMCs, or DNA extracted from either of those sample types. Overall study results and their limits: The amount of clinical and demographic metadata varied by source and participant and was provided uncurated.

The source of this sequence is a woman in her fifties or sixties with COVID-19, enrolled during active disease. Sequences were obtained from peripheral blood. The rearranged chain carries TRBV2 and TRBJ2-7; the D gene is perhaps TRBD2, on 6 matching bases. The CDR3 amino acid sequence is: CASRGTPPISYEQYF. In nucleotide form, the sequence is TGTGCCAGCAGGGGGACTCCTCCTATCTCCTACGAGCAGTACTTC.